A selection of T cell receptor beta chains follows, all from one sample in a study of T cells in narcolepsy. TCRdb's table, derived via immunoSEQ multiplex PCR, lists solely in-frame clones and lacks some. Seen here are some 29,000 clones, 80% to 90% observed once, and the top ten hold 0.85% to 1%. The specimen sequenced was memory (CD45RA-) CD4+ T cells from blood. The receptor set was obtained from a human donor in good health. Both conserved end residues are part of each CDR3. Each record gives: J gene, D gene, V gene, clone size, CDR3 protein, CDR3 DNA. D genes are given only for firm matches. The size field is filled for only some rows; it gives once, few, many or a size class.

TRBJ2-1 | TRBD1 | TRBV10-3 | - | CAISVRDREYNEQFF | TGTGCCATCAGTGTCCGGGACAGGGAGTACAATGAGCAGTTCTTC
TRBJ1-6 | - | TRBV25-1 | - | CASSEVSGTNSPLHF | TGTGCCAGCAGTGAAGTTTCAGGGACTAATTCACCCCTCCACTTT
TRBJ1-2 | TRBD1 | TRBV5-1 | - | CASSLRGQGPDGYTF | TGCGCCAGCAGCTTAAGAGGACAGGGGCCGGATGGCTACACCTTC
TRBJ2-1 | TRBD2 | TRBV11-2 | - | CASSLVQAGGLNEQFF | TGTGCCAGCAGCTTAGTTCAAGCGGGAGGTCTCAATGAGCAGTTCTTC
TRBJ1-4 | TRBD1 | TRBV19 | once | CATKRTGGDEKLFF | TGTGCCACCAAACGAACAGGGGGCGACGAAAAACTGTTTTTT
TRBJ1-5 | - | TRBV4-3 | - | CASSQVPGPNQPQHF | TGCGCCAGCAGCCAAGTGCCAGGGCCCAATCAGCCCCAGCATTTT
TRBJ1-2 | TRBD1 | TRBV4-1 | - | CASSPGTGRGYTF | TGCGCCAGCAGCCCGGGGACAGGTCGAGGCTACACCTTC
TRBJ2-7 | TRBD1 | TRBV28 | - | CASRAGQVSSYEQYF | TGTGCCAGCAGAGCCGGACAGGTGAGCTCCTACGAGCAGTACTTC
TRBJ1-2 | - | TRBV4-1 | - | CASSQGGRGYTF | TGCGCCAGCAGCCAAGGGGGGCGCGGCTACACCTTC
TRBJ2-1 | - | TRBV2 | - | CASSEAGDFNEQFF | TGTGCCAGCAGTGAAGCTGGGGATTTCAATGAGCAGTTCTTC
TRBJ2-7 | - | TRBV7-2 | once | CASSLDLQAGRAYEQYF | TGTGCCAGCAGCTTAGATCTGCAGGCAGGTAGGGCCTACGAGCAGTACTTC
TRBJ1-1 | TRBD1 | TRBV6-6 | - | CASSSGTGNTEAFF | TGTGCCAGCAGCTCCGGGACAGGAAACACTGAAGCTTTCTTT
TRBJ1-1 | TRBD1 | TRBV6-1 | - | CASSKETGRTEAFF | TGTGCCAGCAGTAAAGAGACAGGGAGGACTGAAGCTTTCTTT
TRBJ1-2 | TRBD1 | TRBV6-5 | - | CASKDRGQNYGYTF | TGTGCCAGCAAAGACAGGGGGCAGAACTATGGCTACACCTTC
TRBJ2-3 | - | TRBV20-1 | - | CSAYSADTQYF | TGCAGTGCGTACTCGGCAGATACGCAGTATTTT
TRBJ1-4 | TRBD1 | TRBV5-1 | - | CASSGQGGSANEKLFF | TGCGCCAGCAGCGGACAGGGGGGCTCGGCAAATGAAAAACTGTTTTTT
TRBJ1-3 | - | TRBV4-3 | - | CASSQELGGGGNTIYF | TGCGCCAGCAGCCAAGAACTGGGCGGCGGTGGAAACACCATATATTTT
TRBJ2-2 | - | TRBV28 | - | CASTEGRYTGELFF | TGTGCCAGCACAGAGGGACGGTACACCGGGGAGCTGTTTTTT
TRBJ2-6 | - | TRBV27 | - | CASSFAGVRGSGANVLTF | TGTGCCAGCAGTTTCGCCGGGGTCAGGGGATCTGGGGCCAACGTCCTGACTTTC
TRBJ1-4 | - | TRBV14 | - | CASSQDFGGGNEKLFF | TGTGCCAGCAGCCAAGACTTCGGCGGGGGTAATGAAAAACTGTTTTTT
TRBJ1-1 | - | TRBV7-9 | - | CASSLITDTEAFF | TGTGCCAGCAGCTTAATTACAGACACTGAAGCTTTCTTT
TRBJ1-1 | - | TRBV6-5 | - | CASSPGTEAFF | TGTGCCAGCAGCCCCGGGACAGAAGCTTTCTTT
TRBJ1-4 | TRBD1 | TRBV11-2 | - | CASSSGIGQGSALFF | TGTGCCAGCAGCTCCGGAATAGGACAGGGTTCGGCCTTGTTTTTT
TRBJ2-5 | - | TRBV5-4 | once | CASSLEETQYF | TGTGCCAGCAGCTTGGAAGAGACCCAGTACTTC
TRBJ1-1 | - | TRBV6-1 | once | CATGRTRRGNTEAFF | TGTGCCACCGGGAGGACCCGGCGGGGGAACACTGAAGCTTTCTTT
TRBJ2-1 | - | TRBV29-1 | once | CSAWANEQFF | TGCAGCGCTTGGGCCAATGAGCAGTTCTTC
TRBJ1-1 | - | TRBV6-1 | few | CAIRRTVNTEAFF | TGTGCCATCCGTAGGACAGTGAACACTGAAGCTTTCTTT
TRBJ2-5 | - | TRBV28 | - | CASSINFGRAQETQYF | TGTGCCAGCAGTATAAATTTTGGCAGGGCCCAAGAGACCCAGTACTTC
TRBJ2-1 | - | TRBV11-3 | - | CASSLDGQMYNEQFF | TGTGCCAGCAGCTTAGACGGACAGATGTACAATGAGCAGTTCTTC
TRBJ2-7 | - | TRBV27 | - | CASSLLGRPYEQYF | TGTGCCAGCAGCCTCTTAGGGAGGCCCTACGAGCAGTACTTC
TRBJ1-2 | - | TRBV16 | - | CASSQSWQGGSYGYTF | TGTGCCAGCAGCCAATCGTGGCAGGGAGGGTCCTATGGCTACACCTTC
TRBJ1-2 | - | TRBV19 | - | CASSITGNYGYTF | TGTGCCAGTAGTATCACGGGCAACTATGGCTACACCTTC
TRBJ1-5 | - | TRBV7-2 | - | CASSLSGAKNQPQHF | TGTGCCAGCAGCTTATCAGGGGCAAAAAATCAGCCCCAGCATTTT
TRBJ1-3 | - | TRBV30 | - | CAWRVKSSGNTIYF | TGTGCCTGGAGAGTTAAGAGCTCTGGAAACACCATATATTTT
TRBJ2-5 | - | TRBV18 | - | CASSPGSQETQYF | TGTGCCAGCTCACCTGGCAGCCAAGAGACCCAGTACTTC
TRBJ2-5 | TRBD1 | TRBV5-1 | once | CASSLSGQGKETQYF | TGCGCCAGCAGCTTATCAGGACAGGGTAAAGAGACCCAGTACTTC
TRBJ2-5 | - | TRBV2 | few | CASSEQGIGETQYF | TGTGCCAGCAGTGAACAGGGGATCGGTGAGACCCAGTACTTC
TRBJ2-7 | - | TRBV30 | once | CAWGLQTGSYEQYF | TGTGCCTGGGGGCTCCAGACAGGTTCCTACGAGCAGTACTTC
TRBJ2-7 | - | TRBV7-8 | - | CASSLRWDESYEQYF | TGTGCCAGCAGCTTAAGGTGGGACGAGTCCTACGAGCAGTACTTC
TRBJ1-6 | - | TRBV30 | - | CAGGRAYNSPLHF | TGTGCCGGTGGACGGGCCTATAATTCACCCCTCCACTTT
TRBJ2-5 | - | TRBV28 | - | CASSSPFGQTITQETQYF | TGTGCCAGCAGTTCCCCTTTTGGACAGACTATCACCCAAGAGACCCAGTACTTC
TRBJ1-5 | - | TRBV7-2 | - | CASSPYRISNQPQHF | TGTGCCAGCAGCCCTTACCGAATCAGCAATCAGCCCCAGCATTTT
TRBJ1-2 | - | TRBV6-1 | - | CASSEIRGRYGYTF | TGTGCCAGCAGTGAAATCAGGGGTCGCTATGGCTACACCTTC
TRBJ1-1 | - | TRBV30 | - | CAWSSGNTATEAFF | TGTGCCTGGAGTTCGGGTAACACGGCCACTGAAGCTTTCTTT
TRBJ2-5 | - | TRBV5-1 | - | CASTLVGAEETQYF | TGCGCCAGCACCTTGGTCGGGGCAGAAGAGACCCAGTACTTC
TRBJ2-2 | TRBD1 | TRBV5-1 | - | CASSLAGTVNTGELFF | TGCGCCAGCAGCTTGGCCGGGACAGTAAACACCGGGGAGCTGTTTTTT
TRBJ1-2 | - | TRBV5-4 | - | CASSLLQAGGYTF | TGTGCCAGCAGCTTGTTACAGGCGGGAGGCTACACCTTC
TRBJ1-2 | TRBD1 | TRBV2 | once | CASDRERDYGYTF | TGTGCCAGCGACAGGGAAAGAGACTATGGCTACACCTTC
TRBJ2-7 | - | TRBV28 | - | CASSFSLNEQYF | TGTGCCAGCAGTTTTAGCCTGAACGAGCAGTACTTC
TRBJ2-2 | TRBD1 | TRBV10-3 | - | CAISGGGVDTGELFF | TGTGCCATCAGTGGAGGGGGCGTCGACACCGGGGAGCTGTTTTTT
TRBJ1-1 | TRBD1 | TRBV18 | once | CASSPTGNHMNTEAFF | TGTGCCAGCTCGCCGACAGGGAATCACATGAACACTGAAGCTTTCTTT